The present T cell receptor (beta chain) was sequenced within a study of a mutant IDH1 vaccine in newly diagnosed glioma. Study context: In weeks 1, 3, 5, 7, 11, 15, 19 and 23, patients were immunized, eight times in all. The therapy given earlier, which was standard therapy, consisted of radiotherapy, temozolomide, or both, and most of the patients received both.

Documented time point: week 23, last vaccination. All doses held 300 ug of mutant IDH1 20-mer peptide, with topical imiquimod. Turning to this clone: Its target is unknown.

Produced via immunoSEQ multiplex PCR; TCRdb's table is partial and in-frame only. Of 25,000 to 35,000 clones detected, 88% appear once; the ten largest clones hold less than 3%. With 5 bases clipped from V and 0 bases from J, the junction kept 6 bases outside the gene matches. In germline, CDR1 is LNHDA, CDR2 SQIVND (reference sequence). The CDR3 covers 16 residues. The TCR originated in a man in his forties with glioma. J is TRBJ2-3 and V is TRBV19; 9 nucleotides align to TRBD1. The sample here was PBMCs, taken from a glioma patient whose treatment included an IDH1 peptide vaccine. The chain's CDR3 is CASSPGQGWSTDTQYF. In nucleotides, the CDR3 is TGTGCCAGTAGTCCGGGACAGGGATGGAGCACAGATACGCAGTATTTT.